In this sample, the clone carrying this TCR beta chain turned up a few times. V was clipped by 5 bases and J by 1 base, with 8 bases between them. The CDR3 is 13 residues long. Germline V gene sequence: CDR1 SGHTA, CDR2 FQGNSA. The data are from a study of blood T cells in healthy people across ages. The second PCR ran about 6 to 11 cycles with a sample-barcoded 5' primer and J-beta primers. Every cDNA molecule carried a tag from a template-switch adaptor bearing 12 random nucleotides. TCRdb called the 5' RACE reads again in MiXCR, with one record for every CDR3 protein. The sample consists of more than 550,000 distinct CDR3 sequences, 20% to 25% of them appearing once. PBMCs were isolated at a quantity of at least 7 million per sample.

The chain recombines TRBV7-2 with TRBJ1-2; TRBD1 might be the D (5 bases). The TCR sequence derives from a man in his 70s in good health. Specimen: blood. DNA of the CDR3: TGTGCCAGCAGCCCAGGACATAACTATGGCTACACCTTC. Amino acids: CASSPGHNYGYTF. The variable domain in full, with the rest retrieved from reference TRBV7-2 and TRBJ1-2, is GAGVSQSPSNKVTEKGKDVELRCDPISGHTALYWYRQSLGQGLEFLIYFQGNSAPDKSGLPSDRFSAERTGGSVSTLTIQRTQQEDSAVYLCASSPGHNYGYTFGSGTRLTVV.